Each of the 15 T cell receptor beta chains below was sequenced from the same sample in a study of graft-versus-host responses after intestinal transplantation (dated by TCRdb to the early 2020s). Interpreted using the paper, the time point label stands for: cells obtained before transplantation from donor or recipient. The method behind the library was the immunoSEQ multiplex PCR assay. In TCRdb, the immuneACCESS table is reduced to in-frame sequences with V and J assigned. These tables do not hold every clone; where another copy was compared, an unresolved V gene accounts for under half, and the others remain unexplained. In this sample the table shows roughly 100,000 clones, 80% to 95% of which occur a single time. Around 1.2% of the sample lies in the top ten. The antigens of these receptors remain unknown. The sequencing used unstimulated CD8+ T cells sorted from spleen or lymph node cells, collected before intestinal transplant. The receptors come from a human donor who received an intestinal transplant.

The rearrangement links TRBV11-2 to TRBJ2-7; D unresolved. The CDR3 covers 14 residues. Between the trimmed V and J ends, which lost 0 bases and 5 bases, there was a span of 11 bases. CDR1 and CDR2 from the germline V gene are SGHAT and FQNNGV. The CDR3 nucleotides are TGTGCCAGCAGCTTAGACAGGCTTAGGAACGAGCAGTACTTC. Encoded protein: CASSLDRLRNEQYF.

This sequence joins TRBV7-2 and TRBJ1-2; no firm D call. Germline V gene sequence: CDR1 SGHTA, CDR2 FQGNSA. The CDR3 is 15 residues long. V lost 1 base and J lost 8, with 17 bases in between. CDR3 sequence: CASSLDFPGVGGYTF. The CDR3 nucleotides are TGTGCCAGCAGCTTAGATTTCCCCGGAGTGGGCGGCTACACCTTC.

The chain's CDR3 is CASSYGAGNQPQHF. The CDR3 nucleotides are TGTGCCAGCAGTTACGGGGCAGGGAATCAGCCCCAGCATTTT. The rearrangement joins TRBV6-6 to TRBJ1-5, with D tentatively TRBD1 (5 bases). Trimming shortened V by 2 bases and J by 4 bases, and 9 bases separated the two germline ends. The CDR3 is 14 amino acids. Germline CDR1 MNHNY, CDR2 SVGAGI (reference sequence).

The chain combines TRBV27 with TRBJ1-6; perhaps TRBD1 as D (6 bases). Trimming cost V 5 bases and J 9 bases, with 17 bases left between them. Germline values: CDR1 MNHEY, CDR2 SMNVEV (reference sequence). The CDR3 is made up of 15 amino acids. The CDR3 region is CASSPLTGGGSPLHF. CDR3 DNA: TGTGCCAGCAGTCCCTTGACAGGAGGGGGTTCACCCCTCCACTTT.

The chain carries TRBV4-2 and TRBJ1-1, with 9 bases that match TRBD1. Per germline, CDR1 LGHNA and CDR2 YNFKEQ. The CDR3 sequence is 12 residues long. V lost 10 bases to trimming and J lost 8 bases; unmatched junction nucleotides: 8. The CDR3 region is CATQGASGEAFF. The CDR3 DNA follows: TGTGCCACACAGGGGGCCTCCGGGGAAGCTTTCTTT.

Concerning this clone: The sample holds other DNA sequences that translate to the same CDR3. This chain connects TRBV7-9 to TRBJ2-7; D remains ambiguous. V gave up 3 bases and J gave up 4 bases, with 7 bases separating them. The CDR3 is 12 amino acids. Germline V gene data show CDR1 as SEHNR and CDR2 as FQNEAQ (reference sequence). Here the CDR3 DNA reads TGTGCCAGCAGCTTCTTGGGTTACGAGCAGTACTTC. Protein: CASSFLGYEQYF.

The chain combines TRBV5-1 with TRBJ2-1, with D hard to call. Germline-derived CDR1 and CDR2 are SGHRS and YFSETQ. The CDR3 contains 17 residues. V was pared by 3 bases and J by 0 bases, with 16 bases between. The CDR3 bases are TGCGCCAGCAGCTCAGGACCACCGACCAGCTCCTACAATGAGCAGTTCTTC. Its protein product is CASSSGPPTSSYNEQFF.

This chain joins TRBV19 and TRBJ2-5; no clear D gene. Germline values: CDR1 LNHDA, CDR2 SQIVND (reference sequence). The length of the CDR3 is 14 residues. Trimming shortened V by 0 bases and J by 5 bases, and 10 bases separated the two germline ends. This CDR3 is CASSIDRQVETQYF. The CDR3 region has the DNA TGTGCCAGTAGTATAGATCGGCAAGTGGAGACCCAGTACTTC. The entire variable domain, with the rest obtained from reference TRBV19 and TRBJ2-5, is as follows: DGGITQSPKYLFRKEGQNVTLSCEQNLNHDAMYWYRQDPGQGLRLIYYSQIVNDFQKGDIAEGYSVSREKKESFPLTVTSAQKNPTAFYLCASSIDRQVETQYFGPGTRLLVL.

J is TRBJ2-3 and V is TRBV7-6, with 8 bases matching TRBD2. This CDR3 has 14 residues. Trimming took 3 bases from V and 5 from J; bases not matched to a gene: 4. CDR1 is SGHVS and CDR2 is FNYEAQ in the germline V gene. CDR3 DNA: TGTGCCAGCAGCTTGAGCGGGGGAGGAGATACGCAGTATTTT. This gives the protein CASSLSGGGDTQYF.

This CDR3 is CASSQDPEVGLYNDSPLHF. The CDR3 bases are TGCGCCAGCAGCCAAGATCCGGAGGTTGGCCTTTATAATGATTCACCCCTCCACTTT. The chain uses TRBV4-1 and TRBJ1-6; D is undetermined. CDR1 MGHRA and CDR2 YSYEKL come from the germline V gene. This CDR3 has 19 amino acids. Trimming took off 0 bases at V and 8 bases at J, with 23 bases between the two ends.

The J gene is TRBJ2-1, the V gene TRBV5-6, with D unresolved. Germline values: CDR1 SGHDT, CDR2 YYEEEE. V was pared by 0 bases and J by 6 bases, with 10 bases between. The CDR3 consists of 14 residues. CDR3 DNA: TGTGCCAGCAGCTTGGAGGGCAGCTTCAATGAGCAGTTCTTC. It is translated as CASSLEGSFNEQFF. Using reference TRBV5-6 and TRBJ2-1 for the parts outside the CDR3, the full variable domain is DAGVTQSPTHLIKTRGQQVTLRCSPKSGHDTVSWYQQALGQGPQFIFQYYEEEERQRGNFPDRFSGHQFPNYSSELNVNALLLGDSALYLCASSLEGSFNEQFFGPGTRLTVL.

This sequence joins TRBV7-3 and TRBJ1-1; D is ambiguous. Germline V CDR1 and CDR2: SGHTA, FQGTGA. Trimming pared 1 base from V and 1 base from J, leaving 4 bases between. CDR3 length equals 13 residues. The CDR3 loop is CASSLNTNTEAFF. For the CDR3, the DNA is TGTGCCAGCAGCTTAAATACGAACACTGAAGCTTTCTTT.

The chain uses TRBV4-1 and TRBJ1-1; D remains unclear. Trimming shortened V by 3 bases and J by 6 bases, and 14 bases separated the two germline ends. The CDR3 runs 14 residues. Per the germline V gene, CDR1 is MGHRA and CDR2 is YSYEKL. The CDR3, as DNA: TGCGCCAGCAGCCAGCAGGCTCTTGGGCCTGAAGCTTTCTTT. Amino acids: CASSQQALGPEAFF.

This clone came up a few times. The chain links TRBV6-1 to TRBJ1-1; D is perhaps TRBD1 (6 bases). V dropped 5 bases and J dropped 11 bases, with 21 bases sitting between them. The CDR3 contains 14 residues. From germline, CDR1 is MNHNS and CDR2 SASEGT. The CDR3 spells CASSPSRGGWYAFF. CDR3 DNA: TGTGCCAGCAGTCCATCCAGGGGCGGGTGGTATGCTTTCTTT.

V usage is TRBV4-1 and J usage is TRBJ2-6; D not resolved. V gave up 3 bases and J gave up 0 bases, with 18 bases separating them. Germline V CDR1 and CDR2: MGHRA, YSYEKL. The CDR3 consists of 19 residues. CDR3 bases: TGCGCCAGCAGCCAGCTTTCCGTTGGATCACCCTCTGGGGCCAACGTCCTGACTTTC. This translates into CASSQLSVGSPSGANVLTF.